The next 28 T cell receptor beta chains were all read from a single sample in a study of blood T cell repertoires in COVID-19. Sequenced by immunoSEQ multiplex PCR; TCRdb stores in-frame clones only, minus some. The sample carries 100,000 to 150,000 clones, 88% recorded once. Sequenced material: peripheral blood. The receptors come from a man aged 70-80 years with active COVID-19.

CDR3 residues: CASSSSGLAGFTGELFF. DNA of the CDR3: TGTGCCAGCAGCTCCAGCGGGCTAGCGGGGTTCACCGGGGAGCTGTTTTTT. The J gene is TRBJ2-2, the V gene TRBV5-6, with TRBD2 identical over 9 bases. The germline CDR1 and CDR2 sequences are SGHDT and YYEEEE. With 3 bases clipped from V and 4 bases from J, the junction kept 10 bases outside the gene matches. The CDR3 runs 17 residues.

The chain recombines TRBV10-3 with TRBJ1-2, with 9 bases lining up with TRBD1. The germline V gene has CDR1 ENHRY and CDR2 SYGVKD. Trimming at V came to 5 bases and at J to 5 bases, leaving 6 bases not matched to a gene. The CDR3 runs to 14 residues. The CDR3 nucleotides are TGTGCCATCAGTCGGGACAGGGACGAGTATGGCTACACCTTC. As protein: CAISRDRDEYGYTF.

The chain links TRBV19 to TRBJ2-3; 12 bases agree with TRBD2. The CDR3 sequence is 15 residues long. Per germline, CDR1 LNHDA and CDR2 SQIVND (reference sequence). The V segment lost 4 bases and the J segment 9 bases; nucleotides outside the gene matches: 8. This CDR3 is CASSTLAGGPGTQYF. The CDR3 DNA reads TGTGCCAGTAGTACCCTAGCGGGAGGGCCAGGCACGCAGTATTTT.

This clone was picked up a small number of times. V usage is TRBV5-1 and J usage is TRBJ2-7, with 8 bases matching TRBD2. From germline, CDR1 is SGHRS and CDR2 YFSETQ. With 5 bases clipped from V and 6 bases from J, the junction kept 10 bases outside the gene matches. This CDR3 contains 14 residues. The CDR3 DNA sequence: TGCGCCAGCAGGTTCGGGTCGCTAGCGGGCGAGCAGTACTTC. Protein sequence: CASRFGSLAGEQYF.

The DNA for the CDR3 is TGTGCCACCAGGGACAGGGGGGATTCACCCCTCCACTTT. Protein product: CATRDRGDSPLHF. J is TRBJ1-6 and V is TRBV24-1; 10 bases agree with TRBD1. Germline V gene sequence: CDR1 KGHDR, CDR2 SFDVKD. This CDR3 is built from 13 residues. V lost 7 bases to trimming and J lost 8 bases; unmatched junction nucleotides: 1.

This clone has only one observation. The CDR3: CATSDTGTSAYNEQFF. The CDR3 DNA follows: TGTGCCACCAGTGATACCGGGACTAGCGCCTACAATGAGCAGTTCTTC. V gene TRBV24-1 combines with J gene TRBJ2-1, with 10 bases aligning to TRBD2. Per the germline V gene, CDR1 is KGHDR and CDR2 is SFDVKD. CDR3 length: 16 residues. V lost 3 bases, J lost 2 bases, and 3 bases stayed unmatched.

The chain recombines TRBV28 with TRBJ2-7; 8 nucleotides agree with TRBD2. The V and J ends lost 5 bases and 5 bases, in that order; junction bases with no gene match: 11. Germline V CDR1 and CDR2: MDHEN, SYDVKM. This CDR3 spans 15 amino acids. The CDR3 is CASSPQSGSKHEQYF. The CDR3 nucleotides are TGTGCCAGCAGTCCACAGAGCGGGAGCAAGCACGAGCAGTACTTC.

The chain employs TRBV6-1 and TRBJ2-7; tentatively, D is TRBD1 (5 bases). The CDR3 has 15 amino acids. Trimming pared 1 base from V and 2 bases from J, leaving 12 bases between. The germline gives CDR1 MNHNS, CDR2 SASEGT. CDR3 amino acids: CASSEEVGRAYEQYF. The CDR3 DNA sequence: TGTGCCAGCAGTGAAGAAGTAGGCAGGGCCTACGAGCAGTACTTC.

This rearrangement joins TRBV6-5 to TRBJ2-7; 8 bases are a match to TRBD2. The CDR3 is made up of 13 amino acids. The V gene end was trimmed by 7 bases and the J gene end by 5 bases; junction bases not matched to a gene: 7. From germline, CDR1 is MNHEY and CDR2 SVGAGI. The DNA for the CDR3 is TGTGCCAGCAAGGGCGGGAGGCGGGACGAGCAGTACTTC. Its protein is CASKGGRRDEQYF.

CDR3: CASSLKRTKGSNQPQHF. In nucleotides, the CDR3 is TGTGCCAGCAGCTTAAAACGGACAAAAGGCAGCAATCAGCCCCAGCATTTT. The chain is built from TRBV5-8 and TRBJ1-5; TRBD1 might be the D (5 bases). Per the germline V gene, CDR1 is SGHTS and CDR2 is YDEGEE. The CDR3 loop spans 17 amino acids. The ends were cut back, 2 bases at V and 1 base at J, with 16 bases in the middle.

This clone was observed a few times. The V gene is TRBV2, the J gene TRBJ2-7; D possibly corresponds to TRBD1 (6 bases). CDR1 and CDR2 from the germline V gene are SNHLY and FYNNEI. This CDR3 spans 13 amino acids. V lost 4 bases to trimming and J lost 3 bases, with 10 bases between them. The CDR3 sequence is CASSAQGYYEQYF. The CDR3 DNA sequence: TGTGCCAGCAGTGCCCAGGGGTACTACGAGCAGTACTTC.

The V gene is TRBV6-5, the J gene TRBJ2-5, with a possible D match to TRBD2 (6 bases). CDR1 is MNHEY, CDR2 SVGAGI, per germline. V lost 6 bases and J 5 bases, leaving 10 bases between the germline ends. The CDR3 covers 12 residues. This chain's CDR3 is CASSRGTETQYF. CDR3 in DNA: TGTGCCAGCAGCCGAGGGACTGAGACCCAGTACTTC.

The CDR3 region is CASSYSLGNTGELFF. Here the CDR3 DNA reads TGTGCCAGCAGTTACTCCCTAGGGAACACCGGGGAGCTGTTTTTT. The J gene is TRBJ2-2, the V gene TRBV6-6; D is uncertain. The CDR3 consists of 15 residues. Germline CDR1 MNHNY, CDR2 SVGAGI (reference sequence). Trimming removed 0 bases at V and 1 base at J, with 6 bases between.

CDR3 protein: CAGGRGRTDTQYF. CDR3 nucleotides: TGTGCCGGAGGGAGGGGTCGCACAGATACGCAGTATTTT. The J gene is TRBJ2-3, the V gene TRBV28; TRBD2 agrees at 7 bases. The germline CDR1 and CDR2 sequences are MDHEN and SYDVKM. Losses at the gene ends were 11 bases for V and 1 base for J; bases not matched to a gene: 6. This CDR3 is 13 amino acids long.

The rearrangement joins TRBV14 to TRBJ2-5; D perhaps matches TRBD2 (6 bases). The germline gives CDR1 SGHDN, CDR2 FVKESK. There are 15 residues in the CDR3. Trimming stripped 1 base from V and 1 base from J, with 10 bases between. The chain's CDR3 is CASSQVGGAQETQYF. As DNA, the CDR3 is TGTGCCAGCAGCCAAGTAGGCGGGGCCCAAGAGACCCAGTACTTC.

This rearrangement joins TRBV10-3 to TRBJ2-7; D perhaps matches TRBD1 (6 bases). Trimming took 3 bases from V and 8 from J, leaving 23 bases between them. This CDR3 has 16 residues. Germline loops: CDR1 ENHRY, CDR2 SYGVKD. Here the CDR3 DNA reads TGTGCCATCAGTGAACATCACAGGGAAAAATCTGTAAAGCAGTACTTC. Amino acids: CAISEHHREKSVKQYF.

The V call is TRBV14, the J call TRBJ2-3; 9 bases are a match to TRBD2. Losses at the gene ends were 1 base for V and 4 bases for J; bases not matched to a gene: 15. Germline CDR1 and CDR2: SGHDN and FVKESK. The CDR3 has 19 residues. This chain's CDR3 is CASSQVTPDGAGGSDTQYF. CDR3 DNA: TGTGCCAGCAGCCAAGTAACCCCAGACGGGGCGGGAGGGTCAGATACGCAGTATTTT.

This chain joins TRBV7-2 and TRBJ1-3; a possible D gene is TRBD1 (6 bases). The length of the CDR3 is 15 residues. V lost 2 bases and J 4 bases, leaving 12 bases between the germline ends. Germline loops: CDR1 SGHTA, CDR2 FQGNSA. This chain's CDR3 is CASSLTGGPGNTIYF. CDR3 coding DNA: TGTGCCAGCAGCTTAACCGGGGGGCCGGGAAACACCATATATTTT.

The CDR3 is CASSIGGHGTEQFF. The DNA for the CDR3 is TGTGCCAGTAGTATAGGGGGCCACGGAACCGAGCAGTTCTTC. The genes are TRBV19 and TRBJ2-1; TRBD1 might be the D (5 bases). Germline CDR1 and CDR2: LNHDA and SQIVND (reference sequence). The V end lost 1 base, the J end lost 10 bases, and 14 bases lay between the germline ends. The CDR3 contains 14 residues.

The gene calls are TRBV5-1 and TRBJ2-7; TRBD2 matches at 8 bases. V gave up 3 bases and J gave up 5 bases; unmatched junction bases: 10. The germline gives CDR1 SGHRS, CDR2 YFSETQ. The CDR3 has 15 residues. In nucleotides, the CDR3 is TGCGCCAGCAGCTCCTTAGGAGCGGGAGTTAACGAGCAGTACTTC. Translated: CASSSLGAGVNEQYF.

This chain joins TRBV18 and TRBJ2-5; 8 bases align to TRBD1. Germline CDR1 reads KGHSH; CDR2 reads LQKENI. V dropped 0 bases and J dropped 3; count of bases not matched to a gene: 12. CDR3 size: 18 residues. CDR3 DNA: TGTGCCAGCTCACCACCATATACGGGGATACAGGGGGAAGAGACCCAGTACTTC. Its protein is CASSPPYTGIQGEETQYF.

This chain's CDR3 is CASSPSGGLGGTDTQYF. The CDR3 region has the DNA TGTGCCAGCAGCCCGTCGGGAGGACTAGGTGGCACAGATACGCAGTATTTT. This chain uses TRBV11-3 with TRBJ2-3; 7 bases line up with TRBD2. The junction had 12 bases not matched to a gene; V was cut back by 5 bases and J by 1 base. Germline V gene sequence: CDR1 SGHNT, CDR2 YENEEA. CDR3 length: 17 amino acids.

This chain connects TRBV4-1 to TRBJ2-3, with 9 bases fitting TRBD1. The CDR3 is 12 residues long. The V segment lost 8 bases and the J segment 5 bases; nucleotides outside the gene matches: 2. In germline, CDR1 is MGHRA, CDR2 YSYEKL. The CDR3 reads CASGTGKDTQYF. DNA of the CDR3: TGCGCCAGCGGGACAGGGAAAGATACGCAGTATTTT.

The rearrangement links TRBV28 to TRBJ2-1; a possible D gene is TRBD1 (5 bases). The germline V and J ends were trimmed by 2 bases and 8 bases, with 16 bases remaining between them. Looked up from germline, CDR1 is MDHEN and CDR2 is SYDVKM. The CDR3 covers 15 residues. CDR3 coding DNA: TGTGCCAGCAGTTTAGGGTCAGGGCCTCTTCATGAGCAGTTCTTC. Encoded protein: CASSLGSGPLHEQFF.

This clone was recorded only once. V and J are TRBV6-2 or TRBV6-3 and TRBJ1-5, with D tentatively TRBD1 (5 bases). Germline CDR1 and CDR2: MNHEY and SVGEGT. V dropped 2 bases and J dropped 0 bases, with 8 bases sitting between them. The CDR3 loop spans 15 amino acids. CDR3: CASSYGAYSNQPQHF. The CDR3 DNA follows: TGTGCCAGCAGTTACGGGGCCTATAGCAATCAGCCCCAGCATTTT.

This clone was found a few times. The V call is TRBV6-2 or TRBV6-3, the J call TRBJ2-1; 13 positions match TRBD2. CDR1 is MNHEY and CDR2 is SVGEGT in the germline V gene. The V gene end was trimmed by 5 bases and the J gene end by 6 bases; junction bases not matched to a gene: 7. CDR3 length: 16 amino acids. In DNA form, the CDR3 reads TGTGCCAGCAGTCGGCTTGGGACTAGCGGGACCAATGAGCAGTTCTTC. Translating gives CASSRLGTSGTNEQFF.

This chain's CDR3 is CASSMRSREDTQYF. The CDR3 region has the DNA TGTGCCAGTAGTATGAGGAGTAGAGAAGATACGCAGTATTTT. The chain employs TRBV19 and TRBJ2-3; D is uncertain. This CDR3 is built from 14 residues. CDR1 and CDR2 from the germline V gene are LNHDA and SQIVND (reference sequence). Trimming pared 3 bases from V and 5 bases from J, leaving 12 bases between.

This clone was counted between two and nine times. CDR3 amino acids: CASRTGTGSNSPLHF. CDR3 in DNA: TGTGCCAGCAGGACCGGGACAGGCTCTAATTCACCCCTCCACTTT. This rearrangement joins TRBV6-5 to TRBJ1-6; 8 bases align to TRBD1. The length of the CDR3 is 15 residues. With V trimmed by 6 bases and J by 6 bases, 7 bases remained unmatched. Germline CDR1 is MNHEY and CDR2 is SVGAGI.